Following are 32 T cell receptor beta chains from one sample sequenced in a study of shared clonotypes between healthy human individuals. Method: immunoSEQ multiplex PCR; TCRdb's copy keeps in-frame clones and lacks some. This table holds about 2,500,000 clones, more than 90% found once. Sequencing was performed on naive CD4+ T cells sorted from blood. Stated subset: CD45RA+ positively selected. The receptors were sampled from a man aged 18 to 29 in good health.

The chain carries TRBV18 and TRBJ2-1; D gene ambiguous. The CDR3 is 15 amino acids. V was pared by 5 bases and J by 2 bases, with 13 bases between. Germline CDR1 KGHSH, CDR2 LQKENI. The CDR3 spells CASSRGRPAYNEQFF. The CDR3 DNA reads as TGTGCCAGCTCAAGAGGACGCCCTGCCTACAATGAGCAGTTCTTC. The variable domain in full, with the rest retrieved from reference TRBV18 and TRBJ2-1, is NAGVMQNPRHLVRRRGQEARLRCSPMKGHSHVYWYRQLPEEGLKFMVYLQKENIIDESGMPKERFSAEFPKEGPSILRIQQVVRGDSAAYFCASSRGRPAYNEQFFGPGTRLTVL.

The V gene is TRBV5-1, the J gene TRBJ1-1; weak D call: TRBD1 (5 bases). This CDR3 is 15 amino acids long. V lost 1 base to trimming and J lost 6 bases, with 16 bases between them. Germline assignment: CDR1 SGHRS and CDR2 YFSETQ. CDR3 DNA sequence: TGCGCCAGCAGCTTGATTATAGTTGGGGGGGCTGAAGCTTTCTTT. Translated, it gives CASSLIIVGGAEAFF.

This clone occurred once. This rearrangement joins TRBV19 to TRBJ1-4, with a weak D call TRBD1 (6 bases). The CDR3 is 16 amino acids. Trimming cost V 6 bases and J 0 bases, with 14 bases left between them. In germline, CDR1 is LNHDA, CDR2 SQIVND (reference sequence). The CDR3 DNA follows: TGTGCCAGTAGAACCCGCGCAGGGGCAACTAATGAAAAACTGTTTTTT. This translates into CASRTRAGATNEKLFF.

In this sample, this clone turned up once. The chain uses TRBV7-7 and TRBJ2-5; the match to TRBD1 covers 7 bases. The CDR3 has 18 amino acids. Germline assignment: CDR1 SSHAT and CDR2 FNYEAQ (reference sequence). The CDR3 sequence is CASSNLLTGEFGQETQYF. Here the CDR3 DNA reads TGTGCTAGCTCCAACTTACTCACAGGGGAATTCGGCCAAGAGACCCAGTACTTC.

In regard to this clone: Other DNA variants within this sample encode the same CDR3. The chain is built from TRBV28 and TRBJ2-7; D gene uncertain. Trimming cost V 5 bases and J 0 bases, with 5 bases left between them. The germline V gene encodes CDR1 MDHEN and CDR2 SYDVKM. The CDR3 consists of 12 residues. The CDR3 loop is CASSPDSYEQYF. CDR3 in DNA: TGTGCCAGCAGTCCAGACTCCTACGAGCAGTACTTC.

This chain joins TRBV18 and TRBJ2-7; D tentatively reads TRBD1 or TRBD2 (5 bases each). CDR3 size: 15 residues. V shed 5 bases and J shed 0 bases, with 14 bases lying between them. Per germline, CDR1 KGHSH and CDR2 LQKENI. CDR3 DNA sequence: TGTGCCAGCTCAACGTACGGGGCCAGCTCCTACGAGCAGTACTTC. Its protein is CASSTYGASSYEQYF.

The CDR3 bases are TGCGCCAGCACCCCGGGGACATTTAGCACAGATACGCAGTATTTT. Translation gives CASTPGTFSTDTQYF. The V call is TRBV5-1, the J call TRBJ2-3; the D gene is possibly TRBD1 (6 bases). This CDR3 spans 15 amino acids. Deletions cut 6 bases from V and 0 bases from J, with 14 bases between. Germline V lookup: CDR1 SGHRS, CDR2 YFSETQ. Drawing the rest from reference TRBV5-1 and TRBJ2-3, the complete variable domain is KAGVTQTPRYLIKTRGQQVTLSCSPISGHRSVSWYQQTPGQGLQFLFEYFSETQRNKGNFPGRFSGRQFSNSRSEMNVSTLELGDSALYLCASTPGTFSTDTQYFGPGTRLTVL.

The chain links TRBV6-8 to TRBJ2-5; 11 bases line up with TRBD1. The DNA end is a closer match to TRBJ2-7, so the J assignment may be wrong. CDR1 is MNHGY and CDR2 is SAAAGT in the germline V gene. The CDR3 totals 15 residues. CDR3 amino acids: CARYPWGTGGYEQYF. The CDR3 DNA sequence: TGTGCCAGATACCCGTGGGGGACAGGGGGGTACGAGCAGTACTTC.

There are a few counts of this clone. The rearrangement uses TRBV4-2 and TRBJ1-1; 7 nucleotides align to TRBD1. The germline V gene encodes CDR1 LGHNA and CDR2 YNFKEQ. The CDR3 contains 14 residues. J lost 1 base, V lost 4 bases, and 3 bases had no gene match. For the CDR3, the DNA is TGTGCCAGCAGCCCCGGGACAGCGAACACTGAAGCTTTCTTT. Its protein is CASSPGTANTEAFF.

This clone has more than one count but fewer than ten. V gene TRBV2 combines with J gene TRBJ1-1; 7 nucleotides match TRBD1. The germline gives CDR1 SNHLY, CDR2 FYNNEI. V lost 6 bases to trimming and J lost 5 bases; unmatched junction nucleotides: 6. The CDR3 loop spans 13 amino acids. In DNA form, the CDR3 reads TGTGCCAGCAGAGACAGGGTAGGGACTGAAGCTTTCTTT. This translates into CASRDRVGTEAFF. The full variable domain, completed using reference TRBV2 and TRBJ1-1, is EPEVTQTPSHQVTQMGQEVILRCVPISNHLYFYWYRQILGQKVEFLVSFYNNEISEKSEIFDDQFSVERPDGSNFTLKIRSTKLEDSAMYFCASRDRVGTEAFFGQGTRLTVV.

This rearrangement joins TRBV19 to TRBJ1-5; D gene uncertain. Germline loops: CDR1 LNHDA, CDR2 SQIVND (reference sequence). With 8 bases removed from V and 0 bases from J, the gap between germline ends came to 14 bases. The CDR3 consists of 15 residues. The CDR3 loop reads CASGELQNSNQPQHF. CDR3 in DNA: TGTGCCAGTGGGGAACTACAGAATAGCAATCAGCCCCAGCATTTT.

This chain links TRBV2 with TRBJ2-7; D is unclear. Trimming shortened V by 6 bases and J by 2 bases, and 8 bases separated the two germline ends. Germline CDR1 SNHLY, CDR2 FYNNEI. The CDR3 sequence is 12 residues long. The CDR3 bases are TGTGCCAGCAGACAAGACACCTACGAGCAGTACTTC. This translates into CASRQDTYEQYF. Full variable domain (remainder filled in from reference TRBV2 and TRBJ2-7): EPEVTQTPSHQVTQMGQEVILRCVPISNHLYFYWYRQILGQKVEFLVSFYNNEISEKSEIFDDQFSVERPDGSNFTLKIRSTKLEDSAMYFCASRQDTYEQYFGPGTRLTVT.

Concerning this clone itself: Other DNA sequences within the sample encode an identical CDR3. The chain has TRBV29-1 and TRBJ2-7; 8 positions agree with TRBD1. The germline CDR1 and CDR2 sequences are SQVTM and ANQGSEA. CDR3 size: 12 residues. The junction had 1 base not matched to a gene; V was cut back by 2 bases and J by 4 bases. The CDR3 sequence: CSVETGGYEQYF. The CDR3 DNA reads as TGCAGCGTTGAAACAGGGGGGTACGAGCAGTACTTC.

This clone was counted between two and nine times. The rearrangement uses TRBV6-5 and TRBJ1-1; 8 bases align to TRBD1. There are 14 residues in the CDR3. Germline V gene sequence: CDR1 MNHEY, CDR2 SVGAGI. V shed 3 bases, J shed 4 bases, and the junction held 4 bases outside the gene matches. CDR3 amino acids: CASSYFGQGTEAFF. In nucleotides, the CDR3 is TGTGCCAGCAGTTATTTCGGACAGGGCACTGAAGCTTTCTTT.

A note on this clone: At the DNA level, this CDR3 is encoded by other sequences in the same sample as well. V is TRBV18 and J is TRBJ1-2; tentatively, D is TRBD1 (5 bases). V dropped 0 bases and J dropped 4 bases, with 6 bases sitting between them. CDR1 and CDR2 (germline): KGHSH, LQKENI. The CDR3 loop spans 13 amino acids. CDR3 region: CASSPPGAYGYTF. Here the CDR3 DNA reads TGTGCCAGCTCACCACCTGGGGCCTATGGCTACACCTTC.

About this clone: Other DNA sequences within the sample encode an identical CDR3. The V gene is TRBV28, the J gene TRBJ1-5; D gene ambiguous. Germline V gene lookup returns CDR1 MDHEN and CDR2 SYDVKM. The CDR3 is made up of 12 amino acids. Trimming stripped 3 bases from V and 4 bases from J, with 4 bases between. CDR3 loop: CASSFGNQPQHF. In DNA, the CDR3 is TGTGCCAGCAGTTTCGGGAATCAGCCCCAGCATTTT.

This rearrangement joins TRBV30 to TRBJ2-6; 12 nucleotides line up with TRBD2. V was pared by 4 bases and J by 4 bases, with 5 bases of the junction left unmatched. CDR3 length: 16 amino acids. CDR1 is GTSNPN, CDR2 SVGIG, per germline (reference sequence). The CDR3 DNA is TGTGCCTGGACTAGCGGGAGGGCCCCCGGGGCCAACGTCCTGACTTTC. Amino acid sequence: CAWTSGRAPGANVLTF.

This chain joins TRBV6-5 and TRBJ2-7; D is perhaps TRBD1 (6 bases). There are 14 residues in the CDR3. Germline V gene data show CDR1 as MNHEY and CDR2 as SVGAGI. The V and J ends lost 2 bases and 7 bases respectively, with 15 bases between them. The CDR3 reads CASSYEATQGEQYF. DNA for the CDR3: TGTGCCAGCAGTTACGAGGCAACACAGGGAGAGCAGTACTTC.

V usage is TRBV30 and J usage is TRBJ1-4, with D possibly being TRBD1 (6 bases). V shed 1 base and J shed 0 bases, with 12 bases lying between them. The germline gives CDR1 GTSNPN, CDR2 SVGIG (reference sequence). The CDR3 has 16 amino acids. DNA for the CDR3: TGTGCCTGGAGTGGGGGACAAACTACAACTAATGAAAAACTGTTTTTT. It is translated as CAWSGGQTTTNEKLFF.

Here the CDR3 DNA reads TGTGCCATCAACAGCGGGGGTGGCACAGATACGCAGTATTTT. This codes for CAINSGGGTDTQYF. V and J are TRBV10-3 and TRBJ2-3; 8 positions match TRBD2. CDR3 length: 14 residues. The V gene end was trimmed by 7 bases and the J gene end by 1 base; junction bases not matched to a gene: 4. Per germline, CDR1 ENHRY and CDR2 SYGVKD.

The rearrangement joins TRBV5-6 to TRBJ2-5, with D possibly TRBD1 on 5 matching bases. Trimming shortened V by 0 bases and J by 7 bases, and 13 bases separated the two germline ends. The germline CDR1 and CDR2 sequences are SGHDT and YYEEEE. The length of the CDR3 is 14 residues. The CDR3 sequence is CASSLDQGLGTQYF. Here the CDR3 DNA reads TGTGCCAGCAGCTTGGACCAGGGTTTAGGGACCCAGTACTTC.

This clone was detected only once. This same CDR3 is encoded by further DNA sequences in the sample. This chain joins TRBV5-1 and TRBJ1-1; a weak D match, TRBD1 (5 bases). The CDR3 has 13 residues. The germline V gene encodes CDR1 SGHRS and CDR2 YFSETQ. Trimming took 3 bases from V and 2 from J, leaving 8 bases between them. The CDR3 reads CASSSQGNTEAFF. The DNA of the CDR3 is TGCGCCAGCAGCTCCCAGGGTAACACTGAAGCTTTCTTT. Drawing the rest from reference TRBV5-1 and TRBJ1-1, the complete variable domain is KAGVTQTPRYLIKTRGQQVTLSCSPISGHRSVSWYQQTPGQGLQFLFEYFSETQRNKGNFPGRFSGRQFSNSRSEMNVSTLELGDSALYLCASSSQGNTEAFFGQGTRLTVV.

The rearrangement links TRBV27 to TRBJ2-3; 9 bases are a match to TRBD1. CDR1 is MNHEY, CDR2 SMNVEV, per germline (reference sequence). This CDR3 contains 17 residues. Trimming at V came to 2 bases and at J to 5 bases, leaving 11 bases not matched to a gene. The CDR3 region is CASSLNLGTGSIDTQYF. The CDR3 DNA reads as TGTGCCAGCAGTTTAAATTTGGGGACAGGGAGTATAGATACGCAGTATTTT.

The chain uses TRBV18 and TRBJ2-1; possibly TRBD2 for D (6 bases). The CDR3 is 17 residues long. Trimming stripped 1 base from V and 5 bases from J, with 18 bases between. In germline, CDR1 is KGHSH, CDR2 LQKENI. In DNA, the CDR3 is TGTGCCAGCTCACCACTACCCTTGATAGCGGACAACAATGAGCAGTTCTTC. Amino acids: CASSPLPLIADNNEQFF.

In DNA form, the CDR3 reads TGTGCCAGCTCACCACAAGGTTTGGGAAACACCATATATTTT. It yields the protein CASSPQGLGNTIYF. The chain carries TRBV18 and TRBJ1-3; D is undetermined. Trimming stripped 1 base from V and 4 bases from J, with 8 bases between. There are 14 residues in the CDR3. The germline CDR1 and CDR2 sequences are KGHSH and LQKENI.

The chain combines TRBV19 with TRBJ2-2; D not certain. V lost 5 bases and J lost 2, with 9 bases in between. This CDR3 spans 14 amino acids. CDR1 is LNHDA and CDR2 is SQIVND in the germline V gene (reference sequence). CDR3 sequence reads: CASSGQSNTGELFF. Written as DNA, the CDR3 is TGTGCCAGTAGTGGCCAGTCCAACACCGGGGAGCTGTTTTTT.

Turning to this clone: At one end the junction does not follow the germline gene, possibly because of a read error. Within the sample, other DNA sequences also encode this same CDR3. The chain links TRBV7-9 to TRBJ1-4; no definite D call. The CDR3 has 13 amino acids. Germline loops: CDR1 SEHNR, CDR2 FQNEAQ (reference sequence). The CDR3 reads CASSLATSEKLFF. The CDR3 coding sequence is TGTGCCAGCAGCTTAGCAACTAGTGAAAAACTGTTTTTT.

The CDR3 DNA follows: TGTGCCAGCAGTCTCTGGACAGGGGGGCCCTACAATGAGCAGTTCTTC. Encoded protein: CASSLWTGGPYNEQFF. The V call is TRBV5-4, the J call TRBJ2-1, with 10 bases aligning to TRBD1. The CDR3 totals 16 residues. Trimming took 5 bases from V and 2 from J; bases not matched to a gene: 7. Germline CDR1 reads SGHNT; CDR2 reads YYREEE (reference sequence).

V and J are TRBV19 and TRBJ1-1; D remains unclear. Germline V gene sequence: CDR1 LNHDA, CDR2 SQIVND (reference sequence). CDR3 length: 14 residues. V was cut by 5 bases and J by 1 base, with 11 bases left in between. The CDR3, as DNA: TGTGCCAGTAGTCCGTGGACGGGGAACACTGAAGCTTTCTTT. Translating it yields CASSPWTGNTEAFF.

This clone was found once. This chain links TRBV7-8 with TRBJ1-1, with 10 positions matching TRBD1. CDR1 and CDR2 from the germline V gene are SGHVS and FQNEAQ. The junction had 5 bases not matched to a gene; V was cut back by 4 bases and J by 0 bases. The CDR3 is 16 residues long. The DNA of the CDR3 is TGTGCCAGCAGCTCAAGGACAGGGGGGATGAACACTGAAGCTTTCTTT. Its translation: CASSSRTGGMNTEAFF.

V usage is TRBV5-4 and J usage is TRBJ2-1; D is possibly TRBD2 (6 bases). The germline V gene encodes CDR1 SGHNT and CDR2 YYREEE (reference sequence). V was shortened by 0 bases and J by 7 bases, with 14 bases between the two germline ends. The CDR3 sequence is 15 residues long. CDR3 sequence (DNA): TGTGCCAGCAGCTTGGATGCTAGCGTGGTGAATGAGCAGTTCTTC. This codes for CASSLDASVVNEQFF.

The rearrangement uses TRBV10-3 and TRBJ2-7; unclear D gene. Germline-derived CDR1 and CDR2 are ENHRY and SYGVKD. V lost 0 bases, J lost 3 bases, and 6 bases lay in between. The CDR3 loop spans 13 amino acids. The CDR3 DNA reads TGTGCCATCAGTGAGTCTCCCCTCTACGAGCAGTACTTC. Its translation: CAISESPLYEQYF.